This TCR beta chain was identified in a study of read filtering for tumor transcriptome and immune sequencing. This library used roughly 0.4 ug RNA and molecular barcoded adaptors spanning alpha/delta and beta/gamma chains. TCRdb ran MiXCR on the reads and lists one entry per CDR3 protein. The sample has 50,000 to 65,000 distinct CDR3 sequences, about a fifth seen once. This clonotype was seen at least ten times. V lost 0 bases, J lost 13 bases, and 3 bases stayed unmatched. The CDR3 runs 14 residues. CDR1 SGHTA and CDR2 FQGNSA come from the germline V gene. The chain carries TRBV7-2 and TRBJ2-1; 13 nucleotides line up with TRBD2. Sequences were obtained from a population of CD138-negative cells sorted from bone marrow. This sequence originates from a donor aged 40 or over with multiple myeloma. DNA for the CDR3: TGTGCCAGCAGCTTAGCGGGACTAGCGGGGTTCCAGTTCTTC. It yields the protein CASSLAGLAGFQFF.